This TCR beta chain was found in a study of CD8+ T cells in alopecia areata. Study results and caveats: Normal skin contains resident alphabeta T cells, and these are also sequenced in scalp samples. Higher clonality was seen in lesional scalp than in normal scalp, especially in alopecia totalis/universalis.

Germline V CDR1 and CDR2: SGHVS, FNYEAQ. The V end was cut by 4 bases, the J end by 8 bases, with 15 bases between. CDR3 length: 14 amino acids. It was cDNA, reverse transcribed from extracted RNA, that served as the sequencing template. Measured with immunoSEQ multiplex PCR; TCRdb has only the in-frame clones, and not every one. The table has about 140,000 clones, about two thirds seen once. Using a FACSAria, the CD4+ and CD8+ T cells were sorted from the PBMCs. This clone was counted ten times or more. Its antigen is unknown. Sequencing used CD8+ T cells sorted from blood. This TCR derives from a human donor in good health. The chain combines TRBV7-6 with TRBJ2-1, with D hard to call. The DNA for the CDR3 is TGTGCCAGCAGCTCTACGACTCCGTGGGATGAGCAGTTCTTC. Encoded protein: CASSSTTPWDEQFF. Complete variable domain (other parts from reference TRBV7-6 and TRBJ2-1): GAGVSQSPRYKVTKRGQDVALRCDPISGHVSLYWYRQALGQGPEFLTYFNYEAQQDKSGLPNDRFSAERPEGSISTLTIQRTEQRDSAMYRCASSSTTPWDEQFFGPGTRLTVL.